This T cell receptor (beta chain) is drawn from a study of blood T cell repertoires in COVID-19. The germline V and J ends were trimmed by 0 bases and 5 bases, with 3 bases remaining between them. The length of the CDR3 is 12 residues. The germline V gene has CDR1 MNHEY and CDR2 SVGEGT. Sequencing used immunoSEQ multiplex PCR; TCRdb keeps in-frame clones, though not all of them. The sample carries under 200,000 clones, around 80% recorded once. The chain joins TRBV6-2 or TRBV6-3 to TRBJ2-3; D gene ambiguous. This TCR came from a woman in her seventies in a cohort exposed to, infected with or recovered from COVID-19 (not recorded which). Sequenced input: PBMCs or T cells enriched from blood (not recorded which). The CDR3 DNA follows: TGTGCCAGCAGTTACTCTAAAGATACGCAGTATTTT. This translates into CASSYSKDTQYF.